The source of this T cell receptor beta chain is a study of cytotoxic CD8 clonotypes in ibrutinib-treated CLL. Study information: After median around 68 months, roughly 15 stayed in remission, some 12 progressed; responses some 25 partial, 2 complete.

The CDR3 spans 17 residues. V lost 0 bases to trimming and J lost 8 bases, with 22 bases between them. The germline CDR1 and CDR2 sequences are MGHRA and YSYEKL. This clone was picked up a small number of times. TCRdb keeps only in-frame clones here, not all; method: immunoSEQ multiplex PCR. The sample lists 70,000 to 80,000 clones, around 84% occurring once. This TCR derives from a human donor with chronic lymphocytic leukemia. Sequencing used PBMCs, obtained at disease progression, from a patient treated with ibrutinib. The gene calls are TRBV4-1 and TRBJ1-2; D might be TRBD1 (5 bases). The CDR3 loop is CASSQEMLQGRAGGYTF. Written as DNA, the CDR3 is TGCGCCAGCAGCCAAGAAATGCTGCAGGGACGGGCCGGAGGCTACACCTTC.